These 28 T cell receptor beta chains share one sample of origin, sequenced in a study of read filtering for tumor transcriptome and immune sequencing. The library was built from 400 ng RNA with molecular barcoded adaptors for alpha/delta and beta/gamma chains. TCRdb re-called the reads with MiXCR, one entry per CDR3 protein. The sample records about 40,000 distinct CDR3 sequences, approximately 15% being singletons. Sequenced material: a population of CD138-negative cells sorted from bone marrow. Receptors originate from a donor at least 40 years old with multiple myeloma.

About this clonotype: A read error may explain this, as a much larger clone is one base away. The genes are TRBV28 and TRBJ2-5, with TRBD1 matching 7 bases. Germline CDR1 MDHEN, CDR2 SYDVKM. J gave up 0 bases and V 6 bases, and 10 bases lay outside the gene matches. The CDR3 runs to 16 residues. CDR3 DNA: TGTGCCAGCAGCTCCCCAGGCGGACAGGACCAAGAGACCCAGTACTTC. Translation: CASSSPGGQDQETQYF.

This clonotype occurred many times. The V gene is TRBV6-5, the J gene TRBJ2-5, with TRBD2 matching 7 bases. CDR3 length: 13 residues. The V segment lost 2 bases and the J segment 4 bases; nucleotides outside the gene matches: 1. The germline V gene has CDR1 MNHEY and CDR2 SVGAGI. The CDR3 protein is CASSYAGVETQYF. The CDR3 bases are TGTGCCAGCAGTTACGCGGGGGTAGAGACCCAGTACTTC.

The count of this clonotype is one. Relative to the germline gene, one junction end is altered; a read error may explain this. This rearrangement joins TRBV2 to TRBJ2-3; 14 bases map to TRBD2. Per germline, CDR1 SNHLY and CDR2 FYNNEI. This CDR3 has 15 amino acids. The CDR3 loop is CASRGLAGVTDMQYF. The CDR3 DNA sequence: TGTGCCAGCAGGGGACTAGCGGGGGTGACAGATATGCAGTATTTT.

This clonotype was counted only a few times. This may stem from a read error, because a much larger clone lies one nucleotide away. The CDR3 DNA sequence: TGCAGGGCGGGTCATGCCTACAATGGGCAGTTCTTC. It encodes CRAGHAYNGQFF. V is TRBV20-1 and J is TRBJ2-1; a possible D gene is TRBD2 (5 bases). Germline V gene lookup returns CDR1 DFQATT and CDR2 SNEGSKA (reference sequence). This CDR3 spans 12 amino acids.

Ten or more counts support this clonotype. The J gene is TRBJ2-2, the V gene TRBV6-9; 9 nucleotides line up with TRBD2. The CDR3 spans 16 residues. Per germline, CDR1 MNHGY and CDR2 SVAAGI. V was pared by 6 bases and J by 8 bases, with 13 bases of the junction left unmatched. CDR3 coding DNA: TGTGCCAGCAGACTAGGCGCTAGCGGGATTTCGGGGGAGCTGTTTTTT. Its translation: CASRLGASGISGELFF.

This clonotype was observed many times. This chain joins TRBV20-1 and TRBJ1-5, with 9 bases that match TRBD1. CDR3 length equals 12 residues. Germline CDR1 reads DFQATT; CDR2 reads SNEGSKA (reference sequence). Losses at the gene ends were 5 bases for V and 4 bases for J; bases not matched to a gene: 0. The CDR3, as DNA: TGCAGTGCTGGGACAGGGAATCAGCCCCAGCATTTT. This codes for CSAGTGNQPQHF.

In its sample, this clonotype was seen many times. This chain uses TRBV12-3 or TRBV12-4 with TRBJ1-6; 7 bases line up with TRBD1. V lost 3 bases, J lost 10 bases, and 6 bases stayed unmatched. The CDR3 extends over 14 amino acids. The CDR3 here is CASSLTGSNSPLHF. Here the CDR3 DNA reads TGTGCCAGCAGTTTGACAGGGTCCAACTCACCCCTCCACTTT.

This clonotype was counted ten times or more. This chain joins TRBV7-2 and TRBJ2-3; 10 bases are shared with TRBD2. CDR1 SGHTA and CDR2 FQGNSA come from the germline V gene. The CDR3 contains 16 residues. The V and J ends lost 1 base and 6 bases, in that order; junction bases with no gene match: 7. The CDR3 spells CASSLVASGRSDTQYF. The CDR3 DNA reads as TGTGCCAGCAGCTTAGTAGCTAGCGGGAGATCCGATACGCAGTATTTT.

The rearrangement uses TRBV19 and TRBJ2-5; 7 bases are shared with TRBD1. After removal of 9 bases from V and 2 bases from J, the junction contained 9 bases not matched to a gene. Germline V CDR1 and CDR2: LNHDA, SQIVND (reference sequence). The CDR3 has 14 amino acids. CDR3 bases: TGTGCCAGCCCCCGGGACAGCGTACAAGAGACCCAGTACTTC. It translates to CASPRDSVQETQYF.

In its sample, this clonotype was seen many times. CDR3 sequence: CASTKGLAGGPYEQYF. The DNA for the CDR3 is TGTGCCAGCACCAAAGGACTAGCGGGAGGGCCCTACGAGCAGTACTTC. J is TRBJ2-7 and V is TRBV6-6; TRBD2 matches at 15 bases. The length of the CDR3 is 16 residues. The V and J ends lost 7 bases and 2 bases, in that order; junction bases with no gene match: 6. CDR1 MNHNY and CDR2 SVGAGI come from the germline V gene (reference sequence).

This clonotype was detected once. With a far larger clone one base away, a read error is the likely cause. The conserved final phenylalanine or tryptophan is absent from the CDR3, which likely points to a read error. J is TRBJ2-1 and V is TRBV7-7, with 10 positions matching TRBD2. This CDR3 contains 14 residues. The J segment lost 12 bases and the V segment lost 5 bases, leaving 10 bases of the junction unmatched. The germline V gene encodes CDR1 SSHAT and CDR2 FNYEAQ (reference sequence). DNA for the CDR3: TGTGCCAGCAGCACAACCAGACTAGCGGGTTTGCAGTTCTCC. This gives the protein CASSTTRLAGLQFS.

This chain uses TRBV7-9 with TRBJ2-5, with TRBD1 matching over 9 bases. CDR3 length: 15 residues. V shed 5 bases, J shed 5 bases, and the junction held 9 bases outside the gene matches. The V gene's germline CDR1 is SEHNR and CDR2 FQNEAQ (reference sequence). CDR3 amino acids: CASSQGQGSWETQYF. Written as DNA, the CDR3 is TGTGCCAGCAGCCAGGGACAGGGAAGTTGGGAGACCCAGTACTTC.

This clonotype was detected ten times or more. V gene TRBV2 combines with J gene TRBJ2-7, with D maybe TRBD2 (6 bases). The V gene's germline CDR1 is SNHLY and CDR2 FYNNEI. This CDR3 comprises 15 residues. Trimming took off 3 bases at V and 2 bases at J, with 14 bases between the two ends. The CDR3: CASSEGLAYTYEQYF. As DNA, the CDR3 is TGTGCCAGCAGTGAGGGTCTAGCGTATACCTACGAGCAGTACTTC.

The sample holds a few counts of this clonotype. This may be a read error: a much more frequent sequence differs by one nucleotide. The chain joins TRBV7-2 to TRBJ1-2, with unresolved D. Trimming removed 1 base at V and 0 bases at J, with 9 bases between. CDR3 length: 15 amino acids. Germline CDR1 SGHTA, CDR2 FQGNSA. Here the CDR3 reads CASSLVTNTNYGYTF. CDR3 nucleotides: TGTGCCAGCAGCTTAGTGACGAATACTAACTATGGCTACACCTTC. Full variable domain (missing parts from reference TRBV7-2 and TRBJ1-2): GAGVSQSPSNKVTEKGKDVELRCDPISGHTALYWYRQSLGQGLEFLIYFQGNSAPDKSGLPSDRFSAERTGGSVSTLTIQRTQQEDSAVYLCASSLVTNTNYGYTFGSGTRLTVV.

This clonotype appeared a few times. This chain joins TRBV19 and TRBJ2-6, with D perhaps being TRBD1 or TRBD2 (5 bases each). This CDR3 has 17 residues. CDR1 LNHDA and CDR2 SQIVND come from the germline V gene (reference sequence). V lost 7 bases and J lost 0, with 16 bases in between. The CDR3 protein is CASMKAWDGSGANVLTF. The DNA for the CDR3 is TGTGCCAGTATGAAAGCCTGGGACGGCTCTGGGGCCAACGTCCTGACTTTC.

Ten or more counts support this clonotype. The chain combines TRBV28 with TRBJ1-4; 9 bases match TRBD1. The J segment lost 5 bases and the V segment lost 5 bases, leaving 6 bases of the junction unmatched. This CDR3 region has 15 residues. CDR1 and CDR2 from the germline V gene are MDHEN and SYDVKM. The CDR3 DNA reads as TGTGCCAGCAGTGCGATGACAGGGGGAAATGAAAAACTGTTTTTT. It is translated as CASSAMTGGNEKLFF.

This clonotype was seen many times. The chain recombines TRBV20-1 with TRBJ2-3; 7 bases are shared with TRBD2. With 1 base clipped from V and 6 bases from J, the junction kept 10 bases outside the gene matches. Germline-derived CDR1 and CDR2 are DFQATT and SNEGSKA (reference sequence). The CDR3 totals 15 residues. In nucleotides, the CDR3 is TGCAGTGCTAGAGGTGGAGGGAGGGCCGGGGATACGCAGTATTTT. This encodes CSARGGGRAGDTQYF.

This clonotype appeared a few times. This rearrangement joins TRBV18 to TRBJ1-1; D might be TRBD1 (5 bases). The length of the CDR3 is 14 residues. The germline gives CDR1 KGHSH, CDR2 LQKENI. V was shortened by 0 bases and J by 5 bases, with 10 bases between the two germline ends. In DNA form, the CDR3 reads TGTGCCAGCTCACCACCTTTCCGACAGACTGAAGCTTTCTTT. This encodes CASSPPFRQTEAFF.

This clonotype has a count of ten or more. The chain carries TRBV7-9 and TRBJ2-7, with unresolved D. From germline, CDR1 is SEHNR and CDR2 FQNEAQ (reference sequence). This CDR3 has 14 amino acids. V lost 5 bases to trimming and J lost 3 bases, with 14 bases between them. In nucleotides, the CDR3 is TGTGCCAGCAGCCTCGACTCGTGGAACTACGAGCAGTACTTC. Translation gives CASSLDSWNYEQYF.

This clonotype was found a few times. This rearrangement joins TRBV10-2 to TRBJ2-7; D assignment may be TRBD1 or TRBD2 (5 bases each). The CDR3 runs to 12 residues. V dropped 6 bases and J dropped 4 bases, with 10 bases sitting between them. CDR1 and CDR2 from the germline V gene are WSHSY and SAAADI. DNA of the CDR3: TGCGCCAGCAGCACTGGGGGATACGAGCAGTACTTC. Translated: CASSTGGYEQYF.

A word on this clonotype: This could be a read error, since a much larger clone is one nucleotide away. Since no conserved phenylalanine or tryptophan closes the CDR3, a read error is the likely cause. The chain links TRBV12-3 or TRBV12-4 to TRBJ1-5, with D possibly matching TRBD1 (5 bases). Trimming stripped 1 base from V and 3 bases from J, with 7 bases between. The CDR3 consists of 14 residues. The CDR3: CASSLGQPNQPQHY. The CDR3 DNA reads TGTGCCAGCAGTTTAGGACAGCCCAATCAGCCCCAGCATTAT.

As to this clonotype: A single base separates this from a much larger clone, so it may be a read error. This CDR3 is missing its conserved last phenylalanine or tryptophan, likely due to a read error. The rearrangement uses TRBV7-3 and TRBJ1-1; D uncertain. Germline CDR1 and CDR2: SGHTA and FQGTGA. Trimming cost V 1 base and J 1 base, with 10 bases left between them. The length of the CDR3 is 15 residues. CDR3 in DNA: TGTGCCAGCAGCTTAATGGGAGGGAGGAACACTGAAGCTTTCCTT. Protein sequence: CASSLMGGRNTEAFL.

At least ten counts were recorded for this clonotype. The genes are TRBV6-2 or TRBV6-3 and TRBJ1-1; perhaps TRBD1 as D (6 bases). This CDR3 region has 12 residues. V lost 0 bases and J lost 11, with 10 bases in between. Germline V CDR1 and CDR2: MNHEY, SVGEGT. CDR3 region: CASSYSGQTAFF. DNA for the CDR3: TGTGCCAGCAGTTACTCTGGACAGACGGCTTTCTTT.

This clonotype occurred many times. V is TRBV6-5 and J is TRBJ2-1, with TRBD2 matching 12 bases. With 6 bases clipped from V and 9 bases from J, the junction kept 6 bases outside the gene matches. The germline CDR1 and CDR2 sequences are MNHEY and SVGAGI. This CDR3 is built from 14 residues. The CDR3 protein is CASSRLAGEIEQFF. CDR3 nucleotide sequence: TGTGCCAGCAGCCGACTAGCGGGAGAGATTGAGCAGTTCTTC.

Concerning this clonotype itself: This clone may be a read error of a much larger clone one base away. This chain links TRBV2 with TRBJ1-5; D is undetermined. Germline lookup yields CDR1 SNHLY and CDR2 FYNNEI. This CDR3 has 13 amino acids. As DNA, the CDR3 is TGTGCCAGCAGCCGCGGGAGCAGTCAGCCCCAGCATTTT. It codes for CASSRGSSQPQHF.

This clonotype was counted many times. This chain uses TRBV20-1 with TRBJ2-1, with TRBD2 identical over 9 bases. The CDR3 consists of 15 residues. Germline CDR1 and CDR2: DFQATT and SNEGSKA (reference sequence). V shed 1 base and J 3 bases; nucleotides not matched to a gene: 4. The CDR3 nucleotides are TGCAGTGCTAGAGCCCCTAGCGGGGACTACAATGAGCAGTTCTTC. Amino acid sequence: CSARAPSGDYNEQFF.

This clonotype was seen repeatedly, ten times or more. The rearrangement links TRBV10-3 to TRBJ2-3; D possibly matches TRBD1 or TRBD2 (6 bases each). Germline CDR1 is ENHRY and CDR2 is SYGVKD. The V end lost 1 base, the J end lost 1 base, and 9 bases lay between the germline ends. The CDR3 is 15 residues long. Written as DNA, the CDR3 is TGTGCCATCAGTGAGTTGGAGGGGGGCACAGATACGCAGTATTTT. Protein product: CAISELEGGTDTQYF.

The chain has TRBV12-3 or TRBV12-4 and TRBJ2-3; no clear D gene. Trimming pared 4 bases from V and 2 bases from J, leaving 16 bases between. The CDR3 consists of 16 residues. The CDR3 protein is CASSSPLGRTTDTQYF. The CDR3 coding sequence is TGTGCCAGCAGTTCCCCGTTGGGCAGGACCACAGATACGCAGTATTTT.